This T cell receptor beta chain appears in the sequencing data of a study of PD-1 blockade in classical Hodgkin lymphoma. Study findings and constraints: Causes of the repertoire differences remain undefined, possibly disease activity or prior therapy. Lower baseline TCR diversity was reported for newly diagnosed patients than for healthy donors.

Clones were sequenced by immunoSEQ multiplex PCR, and TCRdb holds only the in-frame ones, with some missing. This sample has fewer than 25,000 clones, with under 75% found just once. Trimming removed 7 bases at V and 1 base at J, with 11 bases between. CDR1 and CDR2 from the germline V gene are MNHNS and SASEGT. The CDR3 is 15 amino acids. On this clone: What it recognizes is unknown.

Time point reported: cycle 4 day 1 (C4D1), after 6 weeks of nivolumab. There was relapse after autologous stem cell transplantation in every patient, and there was variation in brentuximab vedotin exposure. The patients, who had relapsed/refractory classical Hodgkin lymphoma, achieved best responses of complete response, partial response or progressive disease. The genes are TRBV6-1 and TRBJ2-6, with TRBD1 as a possible D gene (5 bases). The input for sequencing was peripheral blood mononuclear cells (PBMCs), taken before the fourth cycle of nivolumab. The origin of this receptor is a human donor with classical Hodgkin lymphoma. CDR3 protein: CASTEGVSGANVLTF. The CDR3 coding sequence is TGTGCCAGCACCGAAGGGGTATCTGGGGCCAACGTCCTGACTTTC.